This T cell receptor beta chain was recorded in a study of blood T cell repertoires in COVID-19. Profiled with immunoSEQ multiplex PCR; TCRdb holds only in-frame clones, not every one. The data contain about 130,000 clones, roughly four fifths of them singletons. Germline-derived CDR1 and CDR2 are MGHRA and YSYEKL. The CDR3 loop spans 16 amino acids. V shed 3 bases and J 2 bases; nucleotides not matched to a gene: 7. The sequenced material came from PBMCs or T cells enriched from blood (not recorded which). The J gene is TRBJ2-3, the V gene TRBV4-1, with 8 bases lining up with TRBD1. The sequence derives from a young man who had recovered from COVID-19. CDR3 region: CASSQAGQATTDTQYF. In DNA, the CDR3 is TGCGCCAGCAGCCAGGCGGGACAGGCGACCACAGATACGCAGTATTTT.